This note documents a single TCR beta chain sequence. This sample is drawn from a study of control samples from healthy donors and cancer patients. The data were produced by immunoSEQ multiplex PCR, yet TCRdb's version contains in-frame clones alone and is incomplete. The sample comprises 130,000 or so clones, 70% to 90% of which are singletons, and 3.2% rests with the top ten. Germline-derived CDR1 and CDR2 are SGHAT and FQNNGV. This CDR3 is 15 amino acids long. The V gene lost 0 bases and the J gene lost 0 bases, with 6 bases spanning the gap. Sequenced sample: blood. The V and J genes are TRBV11-2 and TRBJ2-1; the D is unclear. This TCR was recovered from a man aged 50-59 years in good health. For the CDR3, the DNA is TGTGCCAGCAGCTTAGAACCGAGCTCCTACAATGAGCAGTTCTTC. It specifies CASSLEPSSYNEQFF. The whole variable domain, filled in from reference TRBV11-2 and TRBJ2-1, reads EAGVAQSPRYKIIEKRQSVAFWCNPISGHATLYWYQQILGQGPKLLIQFQNNGVVDDSQLPKDRFSAERLKGVDSTLKIQPAKLEDSAVYLCASSLEPSSYNEQFFGPGTRLTVL.